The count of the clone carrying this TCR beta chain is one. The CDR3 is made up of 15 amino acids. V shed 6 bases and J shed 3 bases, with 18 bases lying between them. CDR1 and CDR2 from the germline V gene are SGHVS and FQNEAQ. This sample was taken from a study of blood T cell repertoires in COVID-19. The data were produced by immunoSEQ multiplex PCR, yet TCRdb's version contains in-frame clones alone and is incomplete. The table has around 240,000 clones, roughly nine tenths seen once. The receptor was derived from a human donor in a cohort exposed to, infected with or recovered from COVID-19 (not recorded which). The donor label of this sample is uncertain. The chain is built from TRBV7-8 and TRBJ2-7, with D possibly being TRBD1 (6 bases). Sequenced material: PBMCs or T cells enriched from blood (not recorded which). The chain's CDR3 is CASRAARGRSYEQYF. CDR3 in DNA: TGTGCCAGCAGAGCGGCCAGGGGAAGAAGCTACGAGCAGTACTTC.